Listed below are T cell receptor beta chains from one sample, sequenced in a study of CD8 T cells in ankylosing spondylitis. From the 5' RACE reads, TCRdb called clonotypes with MiXCR, one entry per CDR3 protein. In the table there are over 600,000 distinct CDR3 sequences, 15% to 20% of which are singletons. Material for sequencing was blood, either unsorted or a sorted T cell fraction (not recorded which). Source of these receptors: a male donor with ankylosing spondylitis. Each CDR3 is given without its conserved first and last residue. A D gene is named only where the DNA matches it firmly. Rows give clone size only sometimes, using once, few, many, or a class for an expanded clone.

d_gene,j_gene,v_gene,abundance,CDR3aa
TRBD2,TRBJ2-7,TRBV9,-,ASSAGGSVYEQY
-,TRBJ1-1,TRBV4-1,-,ASSQAGVGRTEAF
TRBD2,TRBJ2-3,TRBV20-1,-,SAQRESDTQY
-,TRBJ2-7,TRBV4-3,-,ASSQVEGGGYEQY
TRBD1,TRBJ1-1,TRBV9,many,ASSEGTGGVNTEAF
TRBD1,TRBJ1-5,TRBV2,-,ASSAGQLHSNQPQH
-,TRBJ1-2,TRBV29-1,many,SVPQGAGYT
TRBD2,TRBJ2-5,TRBV12-3/TRBV12-4,few,ASSLAPGGAQETQY
TRBD1,TRBJ2-7,TRBV25-1,-,ASSTLRDRIYEQY
-,TRBJ2-3,TRBV7-2,few,ASSLTGKGSSTDTQY
-,TRBJ1-2,TRBV12-3/TRBV12-4,-,ASSFARDYGYT
TRBD2,TRBJ2-1,TRBV24-1,few,ATSASGVYNEQF
TRBD2,TRBJ2-1,TRBV5-1,-,ASSLIRGLAESYNEQF
-,TRBJ1-5,TRBV18,many,ASSPPEGQPQH
TRBD2,TRBJ2-1,TRBV7-2,few,ASSLRGGGSYNEQF
-,TRBJ1-1,TRBV20-1,-,SATPPGMANTEAF
TRBD2,TRBJ2-1,TRBV7-9,many,ASSLGTGLDWNEQF